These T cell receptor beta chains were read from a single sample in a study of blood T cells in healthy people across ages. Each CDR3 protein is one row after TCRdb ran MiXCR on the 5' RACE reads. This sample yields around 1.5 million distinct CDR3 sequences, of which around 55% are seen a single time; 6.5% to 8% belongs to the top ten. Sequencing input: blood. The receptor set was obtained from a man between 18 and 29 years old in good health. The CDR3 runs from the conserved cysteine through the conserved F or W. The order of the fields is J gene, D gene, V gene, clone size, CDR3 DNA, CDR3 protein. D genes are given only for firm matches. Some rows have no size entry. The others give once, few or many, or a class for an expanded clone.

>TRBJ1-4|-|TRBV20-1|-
TGCAGTGCTCCCCCGTCCGGGACTTACGAAAAACTGTTTTTT
CSAPPSGTYEKLFF
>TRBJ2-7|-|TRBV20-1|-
TGCAGTGCTAGTCGGGGGGCGATCTACGAGCAGTACTTC
CSASRGAIYEQYF
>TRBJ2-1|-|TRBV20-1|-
TGCAGTGCTCCCCGAACTAGCTCCTACAACGAGCAGTTCTTC
CSAPRTSSYNEQFF
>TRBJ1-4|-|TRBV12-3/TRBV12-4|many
TGTGCCAGCAGTTTATCCGAAAAACTGTTTTTT
CASSLSEKLFF
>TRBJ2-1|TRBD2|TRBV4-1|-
TGCGCCAGCAGCCAAGCCGGACTAGCGGGGACCGAGCAGTTCTTC
CASSQAGLAGTEQFF
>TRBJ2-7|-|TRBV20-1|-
TGCAGTGCTGGGTGGCCCGTCGACGAGCAGTACTTC
CSAGWPVDEQYF
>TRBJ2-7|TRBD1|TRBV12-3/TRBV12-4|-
TGTGCCAGCAGTCCACAGGGGACAGGAGGCTACGAGCAGTACTTC
CASSPQGTGGYEQYF
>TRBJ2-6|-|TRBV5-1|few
TGCGCCACCTCGAGCTCTGGGGCCAACGTCCTGACTTTC
CATSSSGANVLTF
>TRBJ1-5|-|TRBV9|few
TGTGCCAGCAGCGTAGGAAGGGATCAGCCCCAGCATTTT
CASSVGRDQPQHF
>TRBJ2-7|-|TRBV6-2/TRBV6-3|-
TGTGCCAGCAGTTACTCGAGCGGCAGGACCTTCCCCTACGAGCAGTACTTC
CASSYSSGRTFPYEQYF
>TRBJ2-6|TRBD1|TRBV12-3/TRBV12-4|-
TGTGCCAGCAGTTGGGCAGGGACAGGGCAAGGTGGGGCCAACGTCCTGACTTTC
CASSWAGTGQGGANVLTF
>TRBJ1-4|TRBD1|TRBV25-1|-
TGTGCCAGCAGTGAAGGGCCAGGGACAGTTAATGAAAAACTGTTTTTT
CASSEGPGTVNEKLFF
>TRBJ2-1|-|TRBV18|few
TGTGCCAGCTCACCTACTTTTGGGGGGCGCGAGCAGTTCTTC
CASSPTFGGREQFF
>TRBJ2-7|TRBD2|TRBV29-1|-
TGCAGCGTCGGGGGGAGCTCCTACAATGAGCAGTACTTC
CSVGGSSYNEQYF
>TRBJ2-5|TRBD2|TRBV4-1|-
TGCGCCAGCAGCCAACGCCCCATTAGTGACCTAGCGGTCTACGAGACCCAGTACTTC
CASSQRPISDLAVYETQYF
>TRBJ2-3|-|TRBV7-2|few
TGTGCCAGCAGCTTCACCCGTAGAGATACGCAGTATTTT
CASSFTRRDTQYF
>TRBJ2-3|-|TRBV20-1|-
TGCAGTGCTAGAGTGGGTTGGGGCAGTGGATCCACAGATACGCAGTATTTT
CSARVGWGSGSTDTQYF
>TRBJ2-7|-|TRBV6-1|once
TGTGCCACCGCCGGGGGAAGATTCACCTACGAGCAGTACTTC
CATAGGRFTYEQYF
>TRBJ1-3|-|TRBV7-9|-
TGTGCCAGCAGCGTAACAGGCGACGGAAACACCATATATTTT
CASSVTGDGNTIYF
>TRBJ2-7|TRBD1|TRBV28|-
TGTGCCAGCAGCCTATCCGCGGACAGGGGTGGCCACGAGCAGTACTTC
CASSLSADRGGHEQYF
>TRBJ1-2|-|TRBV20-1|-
TGCAGTGCTAGAGGGGGGCCTGGGGTGGACTATGGCTACACCTTC
CSARGGPGVDYGYTF
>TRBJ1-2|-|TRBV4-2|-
TGTGCCAGCAGCCAAGAAGGGGGACCCCGTATTAATGGCTACACCTTC
CASSQEGGPRINGYTF
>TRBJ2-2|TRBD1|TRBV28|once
TGTGCCAGCAGTTCTTACAGGGGCCCCGGGGAGCTGTTTTTT
CASSSYRGPGELFF
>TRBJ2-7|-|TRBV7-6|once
TGTGCCAGCAGCCTGGGGGCAGGGGTTCCCTACGAGCAGTACTTC
CASSLGAGVPYEQYF
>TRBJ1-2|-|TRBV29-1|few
TGCAGCGTTGAAGATCGGGACGGTGGCTATGGCTACACCTTC
CSVEDRDGGYGYTF
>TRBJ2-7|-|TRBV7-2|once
TGTGCCAGCAGCACAACAGGGTCCGACGAGCAGTACTTC
CASSTTGSDEQYF
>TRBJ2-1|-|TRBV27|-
TGTGCCAGCAGTCCCAGGGTGGTCAACAATGAGCAGTTCTTC
CASSPRVVNNEQFF
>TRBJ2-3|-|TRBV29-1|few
TGCAGCGTTGAAGAGACCGGAGCAGATACGCAGTATTTT
CSVEETGADTQYF
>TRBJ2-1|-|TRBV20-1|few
TGCAGTGCTAGAGATGAACAGATCTACAATGAGCAGTTCTTC
CSARDEQIYNEQFF
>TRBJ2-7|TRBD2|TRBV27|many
TGTGCCAGCAGTCCGACTAGCGGGGGCTACGAGCAGTACTTC
CASSPTSGGYEQYF
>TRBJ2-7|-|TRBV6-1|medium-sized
TGTGCCAGCAGTGAATACGCGGGGAGCTCCTACGAGCAGTACTTC
CASSEYAGSSYEQYF
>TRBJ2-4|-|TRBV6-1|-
TGTGCCAGCAGTTTTCTGGACGGAGAGTACTTC
CASSFLDGEYF
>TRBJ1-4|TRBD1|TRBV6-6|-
TGTGCCAGCAGTTACTCCCTCGGGACAGGGGACGAAAAACTGTTTTTT
CASSYSLGTGDEKLFF
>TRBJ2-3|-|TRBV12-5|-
TGTGCTAGTGGTTCGACTAGAGCCACTAGTACAGATACGCAGTATTTT
CASGSTRATSTDTQYF
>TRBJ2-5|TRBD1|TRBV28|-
TGTGCCAGCAGTTCCCCCCAGGTGACAGGGGGGGAGGAGACCCAGTACTTC
CASSSPQVTGGEETQYF
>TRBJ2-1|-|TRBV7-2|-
TGTGCCAGCAGCTTCTCGGGACTCGTCTACAATGAGCAGTTCTTC
CASSFSGLVYNEQFF
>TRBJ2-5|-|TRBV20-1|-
TGCAGTGCTAGACTGGGTTTGGGGCAAGAGACCCAGTACTTC
CSARLGLGQETQYF
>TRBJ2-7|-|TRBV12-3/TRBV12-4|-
TGTGCCAGCAGTTTTCAGGGGATCGAGCAGTACTTC
CASSFQGIEQYF
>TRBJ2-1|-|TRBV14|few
TGTGCCAGCAGCCAAGCTCCTTACAATGAGCAGTTCTTC
CASSQAPYNEQFF
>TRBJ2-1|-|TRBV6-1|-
TGTGCCAGCAACTGGGATCAGACCGGGAATGAGCAGTTCTTC
CASNWDQTGNEQFF
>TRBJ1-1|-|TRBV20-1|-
TGCAGTGCTAGAGATAAAGGACAGGAAGCTTTCTTT
CSARDKGQEAFF
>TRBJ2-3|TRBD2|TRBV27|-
TGTGCCAGCAGTCCCCTAGGAGCGGGGGGCACAGATACGCAGTATTTT
CASSPLGAGGTDTQYF
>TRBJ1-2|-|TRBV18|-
TGTGCCAGCTCACTACCCGGAACGGCCCGAGACTATGGCTACACCTTC
CASSLPGTARDYGYTF
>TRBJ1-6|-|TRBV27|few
TGTGCCAGCAGCCAATCCGGAGCCCCTTGGGACTCCTATAATTCACCCCTCCACTTT
CASSQSGAPWDSYNSPLHF
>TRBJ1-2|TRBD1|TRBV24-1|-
TGTGCCACCAGCCACAGGGGAACATATGGCTACACCTTC
CATSHRGTYGYTF
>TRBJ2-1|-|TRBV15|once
TGTGCCACCAGCAGAGGTGACTACCAGAGCTCCTACAATGAGCAGTTCTTC
CATSRGDYQSSYNEQFF
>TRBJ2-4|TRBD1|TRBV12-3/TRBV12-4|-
TGTGCCAGCAGTCCCGGACAGGGGGCACCCAAAAACATTCAGTACTTC
CASSPGQGAPKNIQYF
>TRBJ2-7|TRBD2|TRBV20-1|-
TGCAGTGCTCCGCAGCGGGGGGGCTTGTCTGCCGAGCAGTACTTC
CSAPQRGGLSAEQYF
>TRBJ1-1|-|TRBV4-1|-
TGCGCCAGCAGCCCCTTAGTGGCCCACACTGAAGCTTTCTTT
CASSPLVAHTEAFF